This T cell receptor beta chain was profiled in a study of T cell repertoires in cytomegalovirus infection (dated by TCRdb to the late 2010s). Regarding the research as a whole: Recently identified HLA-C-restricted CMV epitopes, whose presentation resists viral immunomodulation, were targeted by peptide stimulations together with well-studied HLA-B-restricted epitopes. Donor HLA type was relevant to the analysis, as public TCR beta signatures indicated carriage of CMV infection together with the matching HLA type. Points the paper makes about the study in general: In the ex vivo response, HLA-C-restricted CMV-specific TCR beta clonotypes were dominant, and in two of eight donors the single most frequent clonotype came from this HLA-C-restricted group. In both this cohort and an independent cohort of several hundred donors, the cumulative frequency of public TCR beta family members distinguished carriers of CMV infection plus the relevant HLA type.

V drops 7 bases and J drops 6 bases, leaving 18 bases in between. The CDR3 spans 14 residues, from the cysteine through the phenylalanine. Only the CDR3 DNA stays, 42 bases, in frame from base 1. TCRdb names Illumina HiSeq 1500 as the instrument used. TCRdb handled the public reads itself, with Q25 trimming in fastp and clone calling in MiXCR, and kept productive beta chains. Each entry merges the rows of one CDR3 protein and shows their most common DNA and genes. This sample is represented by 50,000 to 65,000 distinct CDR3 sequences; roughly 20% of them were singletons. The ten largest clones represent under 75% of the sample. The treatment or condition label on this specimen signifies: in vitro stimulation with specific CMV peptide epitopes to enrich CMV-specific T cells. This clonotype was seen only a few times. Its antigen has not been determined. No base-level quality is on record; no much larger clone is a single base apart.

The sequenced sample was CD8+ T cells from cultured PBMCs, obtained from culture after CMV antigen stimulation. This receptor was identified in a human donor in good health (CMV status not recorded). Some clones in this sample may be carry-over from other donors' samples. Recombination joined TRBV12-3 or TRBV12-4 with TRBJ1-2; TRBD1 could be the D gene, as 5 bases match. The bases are TGTGCCAGCACCCCCAAAGGGGCTTGGGATGGCTACACCTTC. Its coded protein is CASTPKGAWDGYTF.